This section outlines one TCR beta chain sequence together with its context. Its antigen is undetermined. Assay used: immunoSEQ multiplex PCR; TCRdb lists only in-frame clones, some missing. This table holds around 200,000 clones, roughly 91% found once. These data are taken from a study of T cell responses to AZD1222 COVID-19 vaccine. Study conclusions and caveats: A reported finding is that nearly half of spike-specific TCRs target unmutated variant regions. An increase in Spike-specific TCR breadth and depth was observed after two AZD1222 doses. Spike-wide coverage was observed for vaccine-associated CD4 TCRs, with dominant responses at 160-218 and 743-854.

The CDR3 is made up of 15 amino acids. With 0 bases removed from V and 6 bases from J, the gap between germline ends came to 15 bases. CDR1 is WNHNN, CDR2 SYGVQD, per germline (reference sequence). The sample was peripheral blood, taken on day 0 of AZD1222 vaccination. The V call is TRBV10-1, the J call TRBJ2-7, with TRBD2 as a possible D gene (5 bases). The sequence came from an adult in good health. The CDR3 is CASSESTLREREQYF. CDR3 coding DNA: TGCGCCAGCAGTGAGTCGACTCTTAGGGAGCGCGAGCAGTACTTC.